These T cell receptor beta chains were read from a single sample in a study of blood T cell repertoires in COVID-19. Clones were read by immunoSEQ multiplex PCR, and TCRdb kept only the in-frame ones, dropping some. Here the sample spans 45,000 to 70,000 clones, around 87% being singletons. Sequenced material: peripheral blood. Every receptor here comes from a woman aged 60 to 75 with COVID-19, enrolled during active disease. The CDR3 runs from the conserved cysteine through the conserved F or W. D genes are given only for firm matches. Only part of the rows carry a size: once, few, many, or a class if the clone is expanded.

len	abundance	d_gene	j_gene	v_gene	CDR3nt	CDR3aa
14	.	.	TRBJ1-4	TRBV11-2	TGTGCCAGCAGCTTAGACAGGGTCGGGGAAAAACTGTTTTTT	CASSLDRVGEKLFF
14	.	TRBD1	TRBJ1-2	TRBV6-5	TGTGCCAGCAGTCGTTCCGGGACAGGGAACGGCTACACCTTC	CASSRSGTGNGYTF
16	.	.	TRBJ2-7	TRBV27	TGTGCCAGCAGTTCCCAGAAGATAGCTGGATCCTACGAGCAGTACTTC	CASSSQKIAGSYEQYF
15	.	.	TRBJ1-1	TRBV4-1	TGCGCCAGCAGCCATATCCGAGGAGAGGACACTGAAGCTTTCTTT	CASSHIRGEDTEAFF
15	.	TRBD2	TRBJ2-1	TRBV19	TGTGCCTCTGGTGCCGCGGCTAGCGGCGGGTATGAGCAGTTCTTC	CASGAAASGGYEQFF
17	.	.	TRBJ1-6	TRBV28	TGTGCCAGCAGGGGGCTTGCTGGAGGGTCGTATAATTCACCCCTCCACTTT	CASRGLAGGSYNSPLHF
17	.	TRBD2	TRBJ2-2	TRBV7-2	TGTGCCAGCAGCTTAGCGCCGGGACTAGCGAACACCGGGGAGCTGTTTTTT	CASSLAPGLANTGELFF
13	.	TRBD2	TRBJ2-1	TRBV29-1	TGCAGCGCGGGACTAGCGGGAGAGGGTGAGCAGTTCTTC	CSAGLAGEGEQFF
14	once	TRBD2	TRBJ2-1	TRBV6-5	TGTGCCAGCAGCTCTAGCGGGGAGTACAATGAGCAGTTCTTC	CASSSSGEYNEQFF
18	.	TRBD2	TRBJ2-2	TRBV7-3	TGTGCCAGCAGCTTAACGCGACGACTAGCGGGAGGGCCCGGGGAGCTGTTTTTT	CASSLTRRLAGGPGELFF
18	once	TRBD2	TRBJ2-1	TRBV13	TGTGCCAGCAGCTTAGGTTCTAGCGGGAGCCAATCGTACAATGAGCAGTTCTTC	CASSLGSSGSQSYNEQFF
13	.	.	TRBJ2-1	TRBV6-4	TGTGCCAGCAGTGACTCTAGCAACAATGAGCAGTTCTTC	CASSDSSNNEQFF
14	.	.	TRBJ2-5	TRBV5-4	TGTGCCAGCAGCCGGGGGGACACAAAAGAGACCCAGTACTTC	CASSRGDTKETQYF
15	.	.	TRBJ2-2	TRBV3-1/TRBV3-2	TGTGCCAGCAGCCCGGGGGGCGGGAACACCGGGGAGCTGTTTTTT	CASSPGGGNTGELFF
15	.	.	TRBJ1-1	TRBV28	TGTGCCAGCAGTAGGGCCTTACAGGGCGACACTGAAGCTTTCTTT	CASSRALQGDTEAFF
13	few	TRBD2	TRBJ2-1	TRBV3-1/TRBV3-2	TGTGCCAGCAGCCAAGGACTAGCCAATGAGCAGTTCTTC	CASSQGLANEQFF
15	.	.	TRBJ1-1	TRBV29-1	TGCAGCGTTGGAGTTAGGGGCGCGCGGAACACTGAAGCTTTCTTT	CSVGVRGARNTEAFF
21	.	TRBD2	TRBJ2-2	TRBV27	TGTGCCAGCAGTTTCCGTCCCCCGGGACTAGCGGGAGGGCCAGAAACCGGGGAGCTGTTTTTT	CASSFRPPGLAGGPETGELFF
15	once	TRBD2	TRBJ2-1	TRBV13	TGTGCCAGCAGCTTCCTCTCTAGCGGGAGGAATGAGCAGTTCTTC	CASSFLSSGRNEQFF
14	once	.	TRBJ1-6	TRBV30	TGTGCCTGGAGTCGGGGGGAAGAATATTCACCCCTCCACTTT	CAWSRGEEYSPLHF
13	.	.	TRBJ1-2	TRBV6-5	TGTGCCAGCAGTCCTACAGGGAACTATGGCTACACCTTC	CASSPTGNYGYTF
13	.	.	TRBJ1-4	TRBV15	TGTGCCACCAGCAGCGTCCTGAATGAAAAACTGTTTTTT	CATSSVLNEKLFF
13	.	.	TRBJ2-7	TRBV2	TGTGCCAGCAGTGCCATGACAGTCTACGAGCAGTACTTC	CASSAMTVYEQYF
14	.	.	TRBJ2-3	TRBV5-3	TGTGCCAGAAGCTTGGGGGGCTTCACAGATACGCAGTATTTT	CARSLGGFTDTQYF
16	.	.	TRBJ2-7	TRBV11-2	TGTGCCAGCAGACCCCAGGGGGGACAATTCTCCTACGAGCAGTACTTC	CASRPQGGQFSYEQYF
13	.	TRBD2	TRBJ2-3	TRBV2	TGTGCCAGCGGGGGGGTAGGGCCAGATACGCAGTATTTT	CASGGVGPDTQYF
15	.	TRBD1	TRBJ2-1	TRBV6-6	TGTGCCAGCAGTGTCCTGGGACAGGGCTACAATGAGCAGTTCTTC	CASSVLGQGYNEQFF
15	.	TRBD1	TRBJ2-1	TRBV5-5	TGTGCCAGCAGCATGGGACAGAGCTCCTACAATGAGCAGTTCTTC	CASSMGQSSYNEQFF
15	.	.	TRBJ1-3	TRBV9	TGTGCCAGCAGCGGATGGGGGCAGGGGGGAAACACCATATATTTT	CASSGWGQGGNTIYF
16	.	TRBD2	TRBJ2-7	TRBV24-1	TGTGCCACCAGTGATTTGGCGGGGGTGATTACCTACGAGCAGTACTTC	CATSDLAGVITYEQYF
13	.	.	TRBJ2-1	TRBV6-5	TGTGCCAGCAGCCTAGAGACAGGTCTAAGGCAGTTCTTC	CASSLETGLRQFF
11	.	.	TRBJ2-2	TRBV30	TGTGCCTGGAGTTCCCCCGTGGAGCTGTTTTTT	CAWSSPVELFF
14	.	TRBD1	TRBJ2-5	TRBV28	TGTGCCAGCAGTCTTGACAGGGTGGTCGAGACCCAGTACTTC	CASSLDRVVETQYF
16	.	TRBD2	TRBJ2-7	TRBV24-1	TGTGCCACCAGTGATTTGGGACTAGCGGGAGTTTGGGAGCAGTACTTC	CATSDLGLAGVWEQYF
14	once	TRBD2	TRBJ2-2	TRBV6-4	TGTGCCGGTAGGACTAGCGACAACACCGGGGAGCTGTTTTTT	CAGRTSDNTGELFF
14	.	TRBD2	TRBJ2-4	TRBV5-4	TGTGCTAGCAGCTTTCGGGGGGTCCAAAACATTCAGTACTTC	CASSFRGVQNIQYF
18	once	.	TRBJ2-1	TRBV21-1	TGTGCCAGTCACCCGGGAGCGGGAGCCAGACAAACCTACAATGAGCAGTTCTTC	CASHPGAGARQTYNEQFF
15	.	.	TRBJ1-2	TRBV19	TGTGCCAGTAGTAATGGAGTAGGGGTCGGCTATGGCTACACCTTC	CASSNGVGVGYGYTF
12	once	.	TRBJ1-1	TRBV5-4	TGTGCCAGCAGAAAGAGGGACACTGAAGCTTTCTTT	CASRKRDTEAFF
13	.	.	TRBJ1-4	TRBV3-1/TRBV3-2	TGTGCCAGCAGCCCCGGGTTGGGTGAAAAACTGTTTTTT	CASSPGLGEKLFF
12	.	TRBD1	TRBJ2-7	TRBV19	TGTGCCACCGGGACAGGGGCGTACGAGCAGTACTTC	CATGTGAYEQYF
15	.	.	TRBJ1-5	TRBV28	TGTGCCAGCAGTTGGAAAGCGGGGCTCAATCAGCCCCAGCATTTT	CASSWKAGLNQPQHF
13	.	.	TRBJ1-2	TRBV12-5	TGTGCTAGTGGTTTGGAGGGTACAGGGGGCTACACCTTC	CASGLEGTGGYTF
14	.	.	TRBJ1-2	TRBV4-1	TGCGCCAGCAGCCAAGACCGGGTTTTCTATGGCTACACCTTC	CASSQDRVFYGYTF
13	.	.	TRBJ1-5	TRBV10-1	TGCGCCCAAACAGGGATTGGCAATCAGCCCCAGCATTTT	CAQTGIGNQPQHF